A single sample gave rise to the 7 T cell receptor beta chains below, sequenced in a study of blood T cell repertoires in COVID-19. Sequencing was performed with immunoSEQ multiplex PCR; in TCRdb, only in-frame clones are kept and a portion is missing. This table has 270,000 or so clones, about 89% appearing once. Sample: peripheral blood. The origin of the receptors is a woman between 35 and 50 years old who had recovered from COVID-19.

The genes are TRBV5-5 and TRBJ2-3; 8 positions agree with TRBD1. Germline CDR1 is SGHKS and CDR2 is YYEKEE (reference sequence). Unmatched junction bases numbered 4, after V lost 4 bases and J lost 3 bases. The CDR3 length is 14 residues. The CDR3 nucleotides read TGTGCCAGCAGCGAGACAGGGGTTACAGATACGCAGTATTTT. Its protein product is CASSETGVTDTQYF.

The chain is built from TRBV6-1 and TRBJ1-5, with TRBD1 identical over 12 bases. Germline CDR1 MNHNS, CDR2 SASEGT. V shed 6 bases, J shed 5 bases, and the junction held 5 bases outside the gene matches. This CDR3 is built from 15 residues. CDR3 residues: CASSAGTGGYQPQHF. In DNA, the CDR3 is TGTGCCAGCAGCGCCGGGACAGGGGGCTATCAGCCCCAGCATTTT.

The chain employs TRBV6-5 and TRBJ1-1; 7 bases are a match to TRBD1. Germline V gene lookup returns CDR1 MNHEY and CDR2 SVGAGI. CDR3 length: 15 residues. V gave up 0 bases and J gave up 4 bases; unmatched junction bases: 5. The CDR3 sequence: CASSYSAGGITEAFF. DNA for the CDR3: TGTGCCAGCAGTTACTCGGCAGGGGGTATCACTGAAGCTTTCTTT.

V usage is TRBV7-8 and J usage is TRBJ2-1, with 8 bases lining up with TRBD2. CDR1 is SGHVS, CDR2 FQNEAQ, per germline. This CDR3 contains 15 residues. The trim removed 5 bases at V and 6 bases at J, leaving 9 bases unmatched. CDR3 residues: CASSPKSGSINEQFF. The CDR3 DNA reads TGTGCCAGCAGCCCTAAAAGCGGGAGTATCAATGAGCAGTTCTTC.

The chain combines TRBV19 with TRBJ1-4; the D gene is possibly TRBD1 (6 bases). V lost 5 bases and J 5 bases, leaving 15 bases between the germline ends. This CDR3 contains 15 residues. Germline V gives CDR1 LNHDA, CDR2 SQIVND (reference sequence). The CDR3 coding sequence is TGTGCCAGTAGTCCGCCCGGGACAAGGAATGAAAAACTGTTTTTT. This translates into CASSPPGTRNEKLFF.

The CDR3 bases are TGTGCCAGCAGTGGGCCAAATTCACCCCTCCACTTT. Protein: CASSGPNSPLHF. This chain links TRBV12-3 or TRBV12-4 with TRBJ1-6, with D uncertain. Trimming took 5 bases from V and 7 from J, leaving 6 bases between them. CDR3 length: 12 residues.

The chain carries TRBV28 and TRBJ2-1, with 14 bases matching TRBD2. V lost 4 bases, J lost 0 bases, and 20 bases stayed unmatched. Germline CDR1 and CDR2: MDHEN and SYDVKM. There are 23 residues in the CDR3. The CDR3 DNA reads as TGTGCCAGCAGTTCGCCCGGGGCCACGGGACTAGCGGGAGTTGGGGGCTCCTACAATGAGCAGTTCTTC. Its protein product is CASSSPGATGLAGVGGSYNEQFF.